This TCR beta chain was recovered during a study of T cells after yellow fever vaccination. TCRdb called the 5' RACE reads again in MiXCR, with one record for every CDR3 protein. The data hold 400,000 to 450,000 distinct CDR3 sequences, with around 19% observed a single time. This clonotype was observed many times. The CDR3 consists of 13 residues. V gave up 6 bases and J gave up 0 bases, with 5 bases separating them. This clonotype was sampled from a man between 18 and 35 years old who received the YFV17D yellow fever vaccine. The sample consisted of PBMCs, taken before the yellow fever booster vaccination. The chain joins TRBV12-3 or TRBV12-4 to TRBJ1-4; no clear D gene. CDR3 amino acids: CASRVSTNEKLFF. As DNA, the CDR3 is TGTGCCAGCAGGGTGTCAACTAATGAAAAACTGTTTTTT.